The present TCR beta chain was sequenced within a study of blood T cell repertoires in COVID-19. Only in-frame clones appear in the TCRdb table, and some are missing; sequencing was by immunoSEQ multiplex PCR. The sample lists around 240,000 clones, 85% occurring once. CDR3 size: 17 residues. Germline CDR1 LGHNA, CDR2 YNFKEQ. After removal of 5 bases from V and 4 bases from J, the junction contained 13 bases not matched to a gene. The sequenced material came from peripheral blood. This TCR was sampled from a man in his forties or fifties with acute or convalescent COVID-19. The V gene is TRBV4-2, the J gene TRBJ1-2, with 10 bases that match TRBD1. CDR3 protein: CASSSQTGTGVGYGYTF. CDR3 nucleotides: TGTGCCAGCAGCTCGCAGACGGGGACAGGGGTAGGCTATGGCTACACCTTC.